This T cell receptor (beta chain) was captured by sequencing in a study of shared clonotypes between healthy human individuals. Across the study: In total, the donors were a couple of women and a few men aged 18 to 49.

Authors' methods: Junction-only sequences produced by ImmunoSEQ had no quality scores, so filtering differed. Clones were read by immunoSEQ multiplex PCR, and TCRdb kept only the in-frame ones, dropping some. That table supplies the V and J calls and clone size; D and trimming were determined from the DNA. The table lists under 1,100,000 clones, approximately 76% of them singletons. On this clone itself: The antigen is not known.

CDR3 length: 16 residues. Trimming left V 4 bases short and J 0 bases short, with 13 bases between. Looked up from germline, CDR1 is MNHEY and CDR2 is SVGAGI. The study, taken as a whole, reports: Sharing across four donors was highest in naive CD4 (approximately 5%) and lowest in memory CD8 (approximately 0.4%).

This sequence originates from a young man in good health. The chain employs TRBV6-5 and TRBJ2-4; D is perhaps TRBD2 (6 bases). The sequencing input was memory CD4+ T cells sorted from blood. Sample subset: CD45RA-negative fraction. In DNA form, the CDR3 reads TGTGCCAGCAGTTTCGGGGTGGGACTAGCCAAAAACATTCAGTACTTC. Its protein product is CASSFGVGLAKNIQYF.